This T cell receptor beta chain emerged from a study of neoadjuvant anti-PD-1 for oral cavity cancer. Notes on the study in general: Pretreatment Treg/Th17 ratio correlated inversely with post-treatment tumor clonality. Post-nivolumab, blood T cell clonality was significantly elevated in non-responders.

For this clone: No antigen is known for it.

The method was immunoSEQ multiplex PCR; TCRdb's version includes in-frame clones alone and lacks a portion of them. The sample includes approximately 16,000 clones, approximately 71% seen only once; the top ten take over 2.5%. Cohort: HPV-negative, locally advanced oral cavity squamous cell carcinoma patients. The CDR3 is 13 amino acids. CDR1 and CDR2 (germline): SEHNR, FQNEAQ (reference sequence). Trimming stripped 5 bases from V and 1 base from J, with 8 bases between. Sequencing was performed on PBMCs, taken before nivolumab (anti-PD-1) treatment. The chain recombines TRBV7-9 with TRBJ1-1, with D tentatively TRBD1 (6 bases). This receptor was identified in a person between 40 and 79 years old with oral cavity squamous cell carcinoma. CDR3 residues: CASSPGQNTEAFF. As DNA, the CDR3 is TGTGCCAGCAGCCCGGGACAGAACACTGAAGCTTTCTTT.